This T cell receptor (beta chain) was sequenced for a study of cytomegalovirus exposure and HLA in healthy donors. Findings and limits, study-wide: Reported performance of the classifier showed diagnosis of cytomegalovirus status with high specificity and sensitivity.

The table lists this clone with a count of one. Antigen: not known. Profiled with immunoSEQ multiplex PCR; TCRdb holds only in-frame clones, not every one. The table lists some 350,000 clones, about 85% of them singletons. This CDR3 spans 15 amino acids. Germline trimming cut 10 bases from V and 6 bases from J; bases unmatched to any gene: 10. CDR1 is SNHLY and CDR2 is FYNNEI in the germline V gene. The TCR originated in a woman aged 25 to 39 in good health and CMV-seropositive. The J gene is TRBJ2-2, the V gene TRBV2; 11 bases line up with TRBD2. The sequenced material came from PBMCs. CDR3 DNA: TGTGCCATCTACTCTAGCGGGAGGAGGGCCGGGGAGCTGTTTTTT. Its translation: CAIYSSGRRAGELFF.